One and the same sample provided the 25 T cell receptor beta chains below, sequenced in a study of T cell clonality in common variable immunodeficiency (dated by TCRdb to 2013 to 2016). Their specific antigens are unknown. Overall results and qualifications from the work: Reportedly, TCRbeta sequences from CVID had fewer deletions and N-nucleotide insertions, and highly modified clones with 13 or more V deletions were absent from CVID.

Receptors were amplified or captured by the immunoSEQ multiplex PCR assay. TCRdb mirrors the immuneACCESS table, restricted to in-frame sequences. Some clones are absent from its copies; in checked studies, under half trace to an unresolved V gene, and the reason for the others is unknown. The table shows over 30,000 clones here, with no singletons. Of the sample, about 6.1% is held by the ten largest clones. The sample comprised peripheral blood mononuclear cells. These receptors were collected from a human donor with common variable immunodeficiency.

This clone was seen repeatedly, ten times or more. CDR3 DNA, as far as it was read: TGTGCCACCAGCAGGGCCGGACTAGCGGGGGGTCTCAGGGATACG. This codes for CATSRAGLAGGLRDT. The whole CDR3 is CATSRAGLAGGLRDTQYF. The chain combines TRBV15 with TRBJ2-3, with 14 nucleotides matching TRBD2. The CDR3 end lies 3 residues beyond the end of the read and is filled in from the germline J gene. The trim removed 3 bases at V and 6 bases at J, leaving 11 bases unmatched. Germline V gene sequence: CDR1 LNHNV, CDR2 YYDKDF (reference sequence). The CDR3 is made up of 18 amino acids.

Of note for this clone: The read terminates 3 residues ahead of where the CDR3 ends, so the germline J gene completes it. The rearrangement links TRBV19 to TRBJ2-6; no firm D call. This CDR3 contains 15 residues. Germline loops: CDR1 LNHDA, CDR2 SQIVND (reference sequence). Trimming took 7 bases from V and 0 from J, leaving 10 bases between them. The CDR3 here is CASTRLSSGANVLTF. The covered CDR3 bases are TGTGCCAGTACCCGACTTTCCTCTGGGGCCAACGTC.

This clone has a handful of counts. Read sequence stops 3 residues before the CDR3 end, and the germline J gene provides the missing end. The chain employs TRBV30 and TRBJ1-5; TRBD1 might be the D (5 bases). Trimming removed 5 bases at V and 6 bases at J, with 14 bases between. The CDR3 loop spans 13 amino acids. Germline CDR1 and CDR2: GTSNPN and SVGIG (reference sequence). Partial CDR3 DNA: TGTGCCTGGTCACTTAGGGGCGGTCAGCCC. Translating it yields CAWSLRGGQP. The CDR3 in its entirety is CAWSLRGGQPQHF. Full variable domain (rest looked up from reference TRBV30 and TRBJ1-5): SQTIHQWPATLVQPVGSPLSLECTVEGTSNPNLYWYRQAAGRGLQLLFYSVGIGQISSEVPQNLSASRPQDRQFILSSKKLLLSDSGFYLCAWSLRGGQPQHFGDGTRLSIL.

This clone was counted a few times. The CDR3 end lies 3 residues beyond the end of the read and is filled in from the germline J gene. J is TRBJ2-1 and V is TRBV7-9; a possible D gene is TRBD2 (7 bases). The CDR3 totals 12 residues. The germline V gene encodes CDR1 SEHNR and CDR2 FQNEAQ (reference sequence). The part of the CDR3 DNA that was read is TGTTCCATCGGCCGGGGGGCGCATGAG. Translated: CSIGRGAHE. The CDR3, in full, reads CSIGRGAHEQFF.

This clone came up many times. The sequenced fragment ends 3 residues before the CDR3 boundary, so the rest is inferred from the germline J gene. J is TRBJ1-4 and V is TRBV7-9, with D possibly being TRBD1 (5 bases). The CDR3 extends over 12 amino acids. Germline-derived CDR1 and CDR2 are SEHNR and FQNEAQ (reference sequence). V was trimmed by 5 bases and J by 8 bases, leaving 9 bases between them. The CDR3 bases that were read are TGTGCCAGCAGCCTGGAGGGGGAAAAA. Amino acids: CASSLEGEK. The CDR3 reads in full as CASSLEGEKLFF.

Many counts were recorded for this clone. The read stops 3 residues short of the end of the CDR3; the missing end is completed from the germline J gene. The rearrangement joins TRBV2 to TRBJ1-2, with TRBD1 matching over 10 bases. The length of the CDR3 is 14 residues. Germline V lookup: CDR1 SNHLY, CDR2 FYNNEI. V was pared by 7 bases and J by 4 bases, with 6 bases of the junction left unmatched. The CDR3 reads CASIGRQGAYGYTF. The part of the CDR3 DNA that was read is TGTGCCAGCATAGGGAGACAGGGGGCCTATGGC.

In its sample, this clone was seen many times. Sequencing ends 3 residues short of the CDR3 end; the germline J gene provides the rest. This chain connects TRBV2 to TRBJ1-5; 10 bases line up with TRBD1. Germline V gene sequence: CDR1 SNHLY, CDR2 FYNNEI. With V trimmed by 6 bases and J by 1 base, 9 bases remained unmatched. The length of the CDR3 is 17 residues. The sequenced part of the CDR3 DNA is TGTGCCAGCAGCGCCGGGACAGGGGTTCGGAGCAATCAGCCC. Translated, it gives CASSAGTGVRSNQP. The complete CDR3 sequence is CASSAGTGVRSNQPQHF.

This clone was observed a few times. The read comes to an end 3 residues before the CDR3 does, leaving the germline J gene to fill in the end. The chain employs TRBV18 and TRBJ1-1, with 9 nucleotides matching TRBD1. The CDR3 is made up of 16 amino acids. J gave up 1 base and V 0 bases, and 3 bases lay outside the gene matches. Looked up from germline, CDR1 is KGHSH and CDR2 is LQKENI. CDR3 sequence reads: CASSPPTGGSNTEAFF. Partial CDR3 DNA: TGTGCCAGCTCACCACCGACAGGGGGTTCGAACACTGAA. The full variable domain, rest sourced from reference TRBV18 and TRBJ1-1, is NAGVMQNPRHLVRRRGQEARLRCSPMKGHSHVYWYRQLPEEGLKFMVYLQKENIIDESGMPKERFSAEFPKEGPSILRIQQVVRGDSAAYFCASSPPTGGSNTEAFFGQGTRLTVV.

This clone was seen many times. The sequence runs out 3 residues before the end of the CDR3; the remainder is reconstructed from the germline J gene. The J gene is TRBJ2-7, the V gene TRBV7-2, with TRBD2 identical over 7 bases. CDR3 length: 14 amino acids. J gave up 2 bases and V 5 bases, and 6 bases lay outside the gene matches. Germline V gene lookup returns CDR1 SGHTA and CDR2 FQGNSA. This chain's CDR3 is CASSTGGKTYEQYF. The DNA read from the CDR3 is TGTGCCAGCAGCACCGGGGGGAAAACCTACGAG.

Notes on this clone: The read comes to an end 3 residues before the CDR3 does, leaving the germline J gene to fill in the end. This chain uses TRBV19 with TRBJ1-1; D possibly corresponds to TRBD1 (6 bases). CDR3 length: 18 amino acids. The V gene lost 5 bases and the J gene lost 6 bases, with 28 bases spanning the gap. Germline lookup yields CDR1 LNHDA and CDR2 SQIVND (reference sequence). The sequenced part of the CDR3 DNA is TGTGCCAGTAGTCGCGGATTACAGGGAGATTACGGGCTTTCTGAA. Translated: CASSRGLQGDYGLSE. The full CDR3 reads CASSRGLQGDYGLSEAFF.

This clone was detected only a few times. Coverage ceases 3 residues before the CDR3 finishes, and the germline J gene fills in the end. The chain combines TRBV5-1 with TRBJ2-5, with 8 bases identical to TRBD1. V dropped 2 bases and J dropped 4; count of bases not matched to a gene: 7. The CDR3 spans 15 residues. Germline lookup yields CDR1 SGHRS and CDR2 YFSETQ. The CDR3 loop reads CASSFLTGEAETQYF. The covered CDR3 bases are TGCGCCAGCAGCTTCTTGACAGGGGAGGCAGAGACC.

This clone turned up a few times. From the germline J gene comes the end of the CDR3, since the read stops 3 residues before it. The rearrangement joins TRBV19 to TRBJ1-1, with TRBD1 matching 7 bases. The CDR3 runs 17 residues. The V gene end was trimmed by 5 bases and the J gene end by 0 bases; junction bases not matched to a gene: 12. Germline CDR1 is LNHDA and CDR2 is SQIVND (reference sequence). The sequenced CDR3 bases are TGTGCCAGTAGTCGCCGACAGGGCGGGCTGGTGAACACTGAA. Amino acids: CASSRRQGGLVNTE. The entire CDR3 protein reads CASSRRQGGLVNTEAFF.

Note on this clone: The read ends 3 residues shy of where the CDR3 ends; the end is completed using the germline J gene. V usage is TRBV6-1 and J usage is TRBJ2-7; 7 nucleotides align to TRBD1. The germline V gene has CDR1 MNHNS and CDR2 SASEGT. This CDR3 has 15 amino acids. V trimming: 2 bases; J trimming: 3 bases; junction bases outside the gene matches: 7. The CDR3 reads CASSEHPGDSYEQYF. The covered CDR3 bases are TGTGCCAGCAGTGAACACCCTGGGGACAGCTACGAG.

Notes on this clone: The read falls 3 residues short of the CDR3 end, and the missing part is taken from the germline J gene. This chain links TRBV20-1 with TRBJ2-3, with D possibly being TRBD1 or TRBD2 (6 bases each). Per the germline V gene, CDR1 is DFQATT and CDR2 is SNEGSKA (reference sequence). CDR3 size: 14 residues. V shed 8 bases and J shed 4 bases, with 19 bases lying between them. The part of the CDR3 DNA that was read is TGCAGTACAACAGGGTCAGGGGAGGCAGATACG. Encoded protein: CSTTGSGEADT. The full-length CDR3 reads as CSTTGSGEADTQYF.

Ten or more counts support this clone. The CDR3: CASSQGTGRYGYTF. The sequenced part of the CDR3 DNA is TGCGCCAGCAGCCAAGGGACAGGCCGCTATGGC. The V call is TRBV5-1, the J call TRBJ1-2, with 8 positions matching TRBD1. Coverage ceases 3 residues before the CDR3 finishes, and the germline J gene fills in the end. The CDR3 sequence is 14 residues long. Trimming at V came to 4 bases and at J to 4 bases, leaving 6 bases not matched to a gene. Germline V gives CDR1 SGHRS, CDR2 YFSETQ.

This clone was recorded a few times. The read ends 3 residues early relative to the CDR3; the germline J gene fills the gap. This sequence joins TRBV7-9 and TRBJ2-7; D possibly corresponds to TRBD1 (5 bases). V was trimmed by 5 bases and J by 2 bases, leaving 16 bases between them. The germline gives CDR1 SEHNR, CDR2 FQNEAQ (reference sequence). The CDR3 is 15 amino acids. CDR3 sequence: CASSRWGTGTYEQYF. The DNA read from the CDR3 is TGTGCCAGCAGCCGTTGGGGAACAGGAACCTACGAG.

This clone was seen more than once but under ten times. The CDR3 sequence: CASSVMRQGKGEPQHF. CDR3 bases read: TGTGCCAGCAGTGTCATGAGACAGGGTAAGGGAGAGCCC. The V and J genes are TRBV2 and TRBJ1-5; TRBD1 aligns across 7 bases. The sequenced fragment ends 3 residues before the CDR3 boundary, so the rest is inferred from the germline J gene. The CDR3 spans 16 residues. Germline loops: CDR1 SNHLY, CDR2 FYNNEI. Trimming removed 4 bases from V and 8 bases from J; junction bases left unmatched: 14.

This clone was seen only a few times. The CDR3 here is CASSLDNLEKLFF. The DNA read from the CDR3 is TGTGCCAGCAGCTTGGACAACTTAGAAAAA. The genes are TRBV7-9 and TRBJ1-4; maybe TRBD1 (5 bases). The read finishes 3 residues shy of the CDR3 end, and the germline J gene is used to complete it. Trimming removed 3 bases at V and 8 bases at J, with 10 bases between. CDR1 SEHNR and CDR2 FQNEAQ come from the germline V gene (reference sequence). CDR3 length equals 13 residues.

This clone appeared a few times. The read is 3 residues too short to cover the CDR3 end, so that end is filled in from the germline J gene. The chain has TRBV30 and TRBJ1-2; TRBD1 might be the D (6 bases). CDR1 is GTSNPN, CDR2 SVGIG, per germline (reference sequence). Trimming left V 4 bases short and J 4 bases short, with 13 bases between. This CDR3 region has 13 residues. The part of the CDR3 DNA that was read is TGTGCCTGGAACCAAGGGACATCCTATGGC. Protein: CAWNQGTSYG. The full CDR3 protein is CAWNQGTSYGYTF.

Of note for this clone: The observed sequence ends 3 residues before the CDR3 terminus, with the missing tail filled in from the germline J gene. The gene calls are TRBV19 and TRBJ2-1; TRBD2 matches 15 bases. This CDR3 has 19 residues. In germline, CDR1 is LNHDA, CDR2 SQIVND (reference sequence). V trimming: 3 bases; J trimming: 0 bases; junction bases outside the gene matches: 6. The DNA read from the CDR3 is TGTGCCAGTAGTATGCCGGGACTAGCGGGGGGCGCCTCCTACAATGAG. This sequence encodes CASSMPGLAGGASYNE. The full CDR3 protein reads CASSMPGLAGGASYNEQFF.

This clone was recorded a few times. The read terminates 3 residues ahead of where the CDR3 ends, so the germline J gene completes it. The chain carries TRBV2 and TRBJ2-5, with TRBD2 identical over 9 bases. This CDR3 comprises 14 residues. Germline trimming cut 5 bases from V and 7 bases from J; bases unmatched to any gene: 8. The V gene's germline CDR1 is SNHLY and CDR2 FYNNEI. The covered CDR3 bases are TGTGCCAGCAGTCCTATAGCGGGGGTGGGGACC. It is translated as CASSPIAGVGT. In full, the CDR3 reads CASSPIAGVGTQYF.

This clone appeared a few times. The CDR3 end lies 3 residues beyond the end of the read and is filled in from the germline J gene. V and J are TRBV7-2 and TRBJ1-2, with D possibly matching TRBD1 (6 bases). From germline, CDR1 is SGHTA and CDR2 FQGNSA. V was cut by 3 bases and J by 4 bases, with 12 bases left in between. This CDR3 contains 14 residues. The DNA read from the CDR3 is TGTGCCAGCAGCTTCAGGGGCGGGGGCTATGGC. Amino acid sequence: CASSFRGGGYG. The complete CDR3 sequence is CASSFRGGGYGYTF.

This clone was picked up many times. The read ends 3 residues shy of where the CDR3 ends; the end is completed using the germline J gene. Other DNA sequences of this sample code for an identical CDR3. The J gene is TRBJ1-2, the V gene TRBV14; 8 nucleotides align to TRBD1. Per germline, CDR1 SGHDN and CDR2 FVKESK. The CDR3 runs to 14 residues. J was trimmed by 4 bases and V by 1 base; bases with no gene match: 2. The CDR3 region is CASSQGTGPYGYTF. The part of the CDR3 DNA that was read is TGTGCCAGCAGCCAAGGGACAGGGCCCTATGGC.

This clone was found many times. The read terminates 3 residues before the CDR3 end, so the remaining end is supplied by the germline J gene. This rearrangement joins TRBV6-1 to TRBJ1-2; no clear D. Germline CDR1 is MNHNS and CDR2 is SASEGT. This CDR3 has 15 amino acids. V lost 2 bases and J lost 4, with 14 bases in between. CDR3 DNA (partial): TGTGCCAGCAGTGAATCGACGTTCCGGGGCTATGGC. It encodes CASSESTFRGYG. The full CDR3 sequence reads CASSESTFRGYGYTF.

The sample holds a few counts of this clone. The CDR3 end lies 3 residues beyond the end of the read and is filled in from the germline J gene. This sequence joins TRBV2 and TRBJ2-5; no reliable D call. The germline CDR1 and CDR2 sequences are SNHLY and FYNNEI. The CDR3 totals 10 residues. Deletions cut 6 bases from V and 5 bases from J, with 4 bases between. Incomplete CDR3 DNA: TGTGCCAGCAGCAGGGAGACC. Its translation: CASSRET. The entire CDR3 sequence reads CASSRETQYF.